This T cell receptor (beta chain) was obtained from a study of blood T cell repertoires in COVID-19. The overall study: COVID-19 samples, acute and convalescent, were from the United States, Italy and Spain. The cDNA or gDNA used as material had been derived from T cells, B-cell-depleted T cells, or PBMCs.

As handled by the study authors: Amplification from reference gene primers served as the basis for estimated nucleated cell counts. Data came from immunoSEQ multiplex PCR; TCRdb stores just in-frame clones and leaves some out. Clone size and the V and J calls come from that table; the DNA yielded D and trimming. The data show around 86,000 clones, about 85% seen once. V lost 5 bases, J lost 5 bases, and 11 bases stayed unmatched. Germline lookup yields CDR1 SGHTA and CDR2 FQGTGA. The CDR3 runs to 15 residues. J is TRBJ2-7 and V is TRBV7-3, with TRBD1 identical over 8 bases. Material for sequencing was peripheral blood. The receptor was isolated from a human donor in a cohort sampled during active COVID-19. The DNA for the CDR3 is TGTGCCAGCAGCCCGCAAGGGACAGGCCGGAACGAGCAGTACTTC. Amino acids: CASSPQGTGRNEQYF.